The source of this T cell receptor beta chain is a study of T cell responses to AZD1222 COVID-19 vaccine. Study-wide points: Among those given AZD1222, only six were seropositive at baseline.

Sequenced by immunoSEQ multiplex PCR; TCRdb stores in-frame clones only, minus some. The sample lists about 190,000 clones; more than 80% were seen once. Turning to this clone: Its specificity is unknown.

The sample here was peripheral blood, taken 28 days after the second dose of the MenACWY control vaccine. The sequence derives from an adult who received the MenACWY meningococcal vaccine as a control.

CDR3 sequence (DNA): TGTGCCAGCAGTCTTGACCCGACAGGGAGTGGCTACACCTTC. Translated: CASSLDPTGSGYTF. The V and J genes are TRBV28 and TRBJ1-2; 7 bases align to TRBD1. The CDR3 runs to 14 residues. The V gene's germline CDR1 is MDHEN and CDR2 SYDVKM. V was clipped by 5 bases and J by 7 bases; unmatched bases: 10.